The present T cell receptor (beta chain) was sequenced within a study of shared clonotypes between healthy human individuals. Study summary: Two female and three male donors aged 18 to 49 were enrolled.

The CDR3 covers 12 residues. The germline V and J ends were trimmed by 8 bases and 0 bases, with 5 bases remaining between them. CDR1 is MNHEY and CDR2 is SMNVEV in the germline V gene (reference sequence). The sequencing of unsorted PBMC DNA took place on ten immunoSEQ deep assay plates. Profiling relied on immunoSEQ multiplex PCR, and the TCRdb table lists in-frame clones only, not all of them. Counted here are 490,000 or so clones, roughly 85% occurring once; the ten biggest clones make up about 12%. The chain couples TRBV27 to TRBJ1-5, with D unresolved. The TCR sequence derives from a woman aged 40 to 50 in good health. Some clones in this sample may be carry-over from other donors' samples. The sequenced material came from PBMCs. This CDR3 is CASGHSNQPQHF. CDR3 sequence (DNA): TGTGCCAGCGGTCATAGCAATCAGCCCCAGCATTTT.